This T cell receptor (beta chain) was captured in a study of control samples from healthy donors and cancer patients. Assay: immunoSEQ multiplex PCR; the TCRdb copy retains only in-frame clones and omits some. The table lists roughly 170,000 clones, 90% to 95% of them singletons. The CDR3 is made up of 16 amino acids. Germline V gene lookup returns CDR1 LGHNA and CDR2 YNFKEQ. The ends were cut back, 0 bases at V and 6 bases at J, with 18 bases in the middle. This sequence originates from a young man in good health. The J gene is TRBJ2-7, the V gene TRBV4-2; weak D call: TRBD2 (5 bases). The specimen was blood. This chain's CDR3 is CASSQDTYGLAGEQYF. The CDR3 bases are TGTGCCAGCAGCCAAGATACCTACGGGCTAGCAGGCGAGCAGTACTTC.